Presented here are 32 T cell receptor beta chains from one specimen sequenced in a study of CD8 T cells in ankylosing spondylitis. Their cognate antigens are unknown. TCRdb reprocessed the 5' RACE reads with MiXCR, giving one entry per CDR3 protein. The sample consists of about 420,000 distinct CDR3 sequences, 20% to 25% of them appearing once. Study results and caveats: For ankylosing spondylitis blood, a TCR beta motif of about 8 highly homologous variants appeared characteristic.

The sequenced sample consisted of blood, either unsorted or a sorted T cell fraction (not recorded which). Source of these receptors: a male donor with ankylosing spondylitis.

The chain joins TRBV6-1 to TRBJ2-7; perhaps TRBD2 as D (6 bases). Germline V gene data show CDR1 as MNHNS and CDR2 as SASEGT. CDR3 length: 16 amino acids. V was shortened by 6 bases and J by 4 bases, with 22 bases between the two germline ends. CDR3 sequence: CASSPPRREIDYEQYF. The CDR3 DNA follows: TGTGCCAGCAGCCCCCCTAGACGGGAGATTGATTACGAGCAGTACTTC.

The rearrangement joins TRBV12-5 to TRBJ2-3; D not certain. Germline V CDR1 and CDR2: LGHNT, FRNRAP. The CDR3 is 13 residues long. The V gene lost 1 base and the J gene lost 5 bases, with 7 bases spanning the gap. The CDR3 protein is CASGLGLQDTQYF. The CDR3 DNA reads as TGTGCTAGTGGTTTGGGGCTCCAAGATACGCAGTATTTT.

This rearrangement joins TRBV5-1 to TRBJ2-2; 8 nucleotides match TRBD2. Germline CDR1 reads SGHRS; CDR2 reads YFSETQ. Trimming removed 5 bases from V and 4 bases from J; junction bases left unmatched: 10. This CDR3 region has 16 residues. CDR3 residues: CASRPSGSSGTGELFF. CDR3 DNA: TGCGCCAGCAGGCCAAGCGGGAGTTCAGGCACCGGGGAGCTGTTTTTT.

This clonotype was seen many times. The V gene is TRBV7-8, the J gene TRBJ2-7; the match to TRBD2 covers 10 bases. Germline CDR1 reads SGHVS; CDR2 reads FQNEAQ. CDR3 length equals 16 residues. V was pared by 5 bases and J by 3 bases, with 10 bases of the junction left unmatched. The CDR3 spells CASSNTFWTSGYEQYF. The CDR3 nucleotides are TGTGCCAGCAGCAATACCTTCTGGACTAGCGGCTACGAGCAGTACTTC. Full variable domain (rest looked up from reference TRBV7-8 and TRBJ2-7): GAGVSQSPRYKVAKRGQDVALRCDPISGHVSLFWYQQALGQGPEFLTYFQNEAQLDKSGLPSDRFFAERPEGSVSTLKIQRTQQEDSAVYLCASSNTFWTSGYEQYFGPGTRLTVT.

This clonotype was detected a few times. The chain joins TRBV29-1 to TRBJ2-7; 10 bases agree with TRBD1. In germline, CDR1 is SQVTM, CDR2 ANQGSEA. V gave up 0 bases and J gave up 4 bases; unmatched junction bases: 6. CDR3 length equals 15 residues. The CDR3 region has the DNA TGCAGCGTTGAAGATCCCAGGACAGGGGGGTACGAGCAGTACTTC. Amino acid sequence: CSVEDPRTGGYEQYF.

The rearrangement links TRBV12-3 or TRBV12-4 to TRBJ2-3; a possible D gene is TRBD2 (6 bases). V lost 7 bases and J 1 base, leaving 15 bases between the germline ends. This CDR3 contains 15 residues. CDR3 sequence (DNA): TGTGCCAGCAACTTGGGGGGAGCTCGCACAGATACGCAGTATTTT. It codes for CASNLGGARTDTQYF.

The V call is TRBV4-3, the J call TRBJ1-1; D is uncertain. Trimming removed 0 bases at V and 3 bases at J, with 11 bases between. The CDR3 totals 15 residues. Germline V gene data show CDR1 as LGHNA and CDR2 as YSLEER. The CDR3: CASSQDVGGYTEAFF. The CDR3 bases are TGCGCCAGCAGCCAAGATGTGGGAGGGTACACTGAAGCTTTCTTT.

The genes are TRBV10-3 and TRBJ2-3; perhaps TRBD2 as D (6 bases). Trimming took 2 bases from V and 2 from J, leaving 8 bases between them. Germline V gives CDR1 ENHRY, CDR2 SYGVKD. This CDR3 is built from 14 residues. The CDR3 is CAISELANTDTQYF. The CDR3 region has the DNA TGTGCCATCAGTGAGCTAGCGAACACAGATACGCAGTATTTT.

The gene calls are TRBV13 and TRBJ2-3; weak D call: TRBD2 (6 bases). V dropped 6 bases and J dropped 5 bases, with 15 bases sitting between them. Germline V gene data show CDR1 as PRHDT and CDR2 as FYEKMQ (reference sequence). The length of the CDR3 is 14 residues. The chain's CDR3 is CASRRDLLRDTQYF. The CDR3 bases are TGTGCCAGCAGACGGGACTTGCTTCGAGATACGCAGTATTTT.

This chain links TRBV24-1 with TRBJ2-1; perhaps D is TRBD1 or TRBD2 (5 bases each). Germline assignment: CDR1 KGHDR and CDR2 SFDVKD. CDR3 length equals 17 residues. Between the trimmed V and J ends, which lost 3 bases and 0 bases, there was a span of 14 bases. The CDR3 DNA follows: TGTGCCACCAGTGATCGGGACGGCTCGAGCTCCTACAATGAGCAGTTCTTC. It translates to CATSDRDGSSSYNEQFF.

This clonotype was counted at least ten times. CDR3 sequence reads: CASSVLNTEAFF. In nucleotides, the CDR3 is TGTGCCAGCAGTGTTTTGAACACTGAAGCTTTCTTT. The chain links TRBV2 to TRBJ1-1, with no clear D. CDR1 and CDR2 from the germline V gene are SNHLY and FYNNEI. The V end was cut by 4 bases, the J end by 0 bases, with 3 bases between. The CDR3 is 12 residues long.

The rearrangement links TRBV7-3 to TRBJ2-2, with D unclear. Germline lookup yields CDR1 SGHTA and CDR2 FQGTGA. The CDR3 loop spans 14 amino acids. Trimming took 0 bases from V and 6 from J, leaving 8 bases between them. This CDR3 is CASSLTAWAGELFF. The CDR3 DNA sequence: TGTGCCAGCAGCTTAACCGCGTGGGCCGGGGAGCTGTTTTTT.

The chain employs TRBV7-8 and TRBJ2-2; 9 nucleotides agree with TRBD1. The germline CDR1 and CDR2 sequences are SGHVS and FQNEAQ. V shed 5 bases, J shed 2 bases, and the junction held 12 bases outside the gene matches. This CDR3 contains 18 residues. CDR3 residues: CASSPMGQGRANTGELFF. CDR3 coding DNA: TGTGCCAGCAGCCCCATGGGACAGGGTCGGGCCAACACCGGGGAGCTGTTTTTT.

The chain couples TRBV11-2 to TRBJ2-3, with 7 bases matching TRBD2. The CDR3 runs to 15 residues. Trimming took 4 bases from V and 2 from J; bases not matched to a gene: 6. CDR1 SGHAT and CDR2 FQNNGV come from the germline V gene. The CDR3, as DNA: TGTGCCAGCAGCTCCCTGGGGGGGTACACAGATACGCAGTATTTT. Its translation is CASSSLGGYTDTQYF.

The chain employs TRBV5-1 and TRBJ2-7; 7 bases agree with TRBD2. Looked up from germline, CDR1 is SGHRS and CDR2 is YFSETQ. The trim removed 8 bases at V and 1 base at J, leaving 9 bases unmatched. The CDR3 is made up of 14 amino acids. This chain's CDR3 is CASQRDPGSYEQYF. CDR3 sequence (DNA): TGCGCCAGTCAGCGGGATCCAGGATCCTACGAGCAGTACTTC.

This chain links TRBV4-3 with TRBJ2-5; 9 bases agree with TRBD2. J gave up 0 bases and V 0 bases, and 2 bases lay outside the gene matches. Germline V CDR1 and CDR2: LGHNA, YSLEER. This CDR3 region has 16 residues. The CDR3 DNA reads as TGCGCCAGCAGCCAAGAGGGACTAGCTCACCAAGAGACCCAGTACTTC. Amino acid sequence: CASSQEGLAHQETQYF.

This clonotype came up once. This sequence joins TRBV5-5 and TRBJ2-2; 12 positions agree with TRBD2. Per germline, CDR1 SGHKS and CDR2 YYEKEE (reference sequence). There are 17 residues in the CDR3. Trimming at V came to 1 base and at J to 4 bases, leaving 5 bases not matched to a gene. This chain's CDR3 is CASSLFRGLAGTGELFF. The CDR3 coding sequence is TGTGCCAGCAGCTTGTTTAGGGGACTAGCGGGCACCGGGGAGCTGTTTTTT.

There are many counts of this clonotype. The genes are TRBV5-1 and TRBJ1-1, with D uncertain. V lost 6 bases and J lost 0, with 15 bases in between. The CDR3 loop spans 15 amino acids. Germline lookup yields CDR1 SGHRS and CDR2 YFSETQ. CDR3 nucleotides: TGCGCCAGCACCATCGGCACGGTTCTGAACACTGAAGCTTTCTTT. It yields the protein CASTIGTVLNTEAFF.

The sample holds a few counts of this clonotype. The rearrangement joins TRBV9 to TRBJ2-1; D remains ambiguous. The V end was cut by 0 bases, the J end by 5 bases, with 9 bases between. This CDR3 region has 14 residues. Germline V gives CDR1 SGDLS, CDR2 YYNGEE. CDR3 nucleotide sequence: TGTGCCAGCAGCGTAGCGGGTGGGCACAATGAGCAGTTCTTC. It codes for CASSVAGGHNEQFF.

This rearrangement joins TRBV7-8 to TRBJ2-7, with 7 bases aligning to TRBD2. V was clipped by 8 bases and J by 3 bases; unmatched bases: 7. The length of the CDR3 is 13 residues. Germline assignment: CDR1 SGHVS and CDR2 FQNEAQ. The CDR3: CASAGVGSYEQYF. CDR3 sequence (DNA): TGTGCCAGCGCGGGGGTCGGGAGCTACGAGCAGTACTTC.

This clonotype has only a few counts. V and J are TRBV5-1 and TRBJ2-7; TRBD2 matches 10 bases. The CDR3 spans 15 residues. CDR1 and CDR2 from the germline V gene are SGHRS and YFSETQ. The ends lost 1 base at V and 5 bases at J; junction bases unmatched: 6. DNA of the CDR3: TGCGCCAGCAGCTTGACGCGGACTAGCGGCAACGAGCAGTACTTC. Its protein is CASSLTRTSGNEQYF. Full variable domain (remainder filled in from reference TRBV5-1 and TRBJ2-7): KAGVTQTPRYLIKTRGQQVTLSCSPISGHRSVSWYQQTPGQGLQFLFEYFSETQRNKGNFPGRFSGRQFSNSRSEMNVSTLELGDSALYLCASSLTRTSGNEQYFGPGTRLTVT.

This clonotype has only a few counts. The chain uses TRBV15 and TRBJ2-5; 7 nucleotides agree with TRBD2. Germline CDR1 is LNHNV and CDR2 is YYDKDF (reference sequence). V lost 2 bases and J lost 2; bases outside the gene matches: 2. The CDR3 totals 14 residues. The CDR3 region has the DNA TGTGCCACCAGCAGACTAGCGGCACAAGAGACCCAGTACTTC. Residues: CATSRLAAQETQYF. Full variable domain (missing parts from reference TRBV15 and TRBJ2-5): DAMVIQNPRYQVTQFGKPVTLSCSQTLNHNVMYWYQQKSSQAPKLLFHYYDKDFNNEADTPDNFQSRRPNTSFCFLDIRSPGLGDTAMYLCATSRLAAQETQYFGPGTRLLVL.

The chain uses TRBV18 and TRBJ1-1, with a tentative D call TRBD1 (6 bases). V lost 4 bases and J lost 2, with 14 bases in between. The CDR3 loop spans 15 amino acids. Per the germline V gene, CDR1 is KGHSH and CDR2 is LQKENI. CDR3 nucleotides: TGTGCCAGCTCACGAACAGGGTACGGAAACACTGAAGCTTTCTTT. Translated: CASSRTGYGNTEAFF.

This clonotype occurred many times. V is TRBV12-3 or TRBV12-4 and J is TRBJ2-7; D is unclear. V shed 5 bases and J shed 0 bases, with 11 bases lying between them. The CDR3 is made up of 14 amino acids. The CDR3 nucleotides read TGTGCCAGCAGTAGATCCACGAGCTCCTACGAGCAGTACTTC. Translating gives CASSRSTSSYEQYF.

This clonotype came up a few times. This chain links TRBV18 with TRBJ2-3; D is unclear. This CDR3 is 15 amino acids long. CDR1 is KGHSH and CDR2 is LQKENI in the germline V gene. The V and J ends lost 1 base and 5 bases respectively, with 13 bases between them. The CDR3 reads CASSPLAFPEDTQYF. CDR3 bases: TGTGCCAGCTCACCACTGGCCTTCCCCGAAGATACGCAGTATTTT.

This rearrangement joins TRBV30 to TRBJ2-1; D uncertain. The CDR3 is 10 residues long. CDR1 and CDR2 from the germline V gene are GTSNPN and SVGIG (reference sequence). V was cut by 2 bases and J by 9 bases, with 5 bases left in between. CDR3 protein: CAWSLGEQFF. CDR3 sequence (DNA): TGTGCCTGGAGTCTGGGTGAGCAGTTCTTC.

This clonotype was found a few times. The rearrangement uses TRBV2 and TRBJ2-1; D unresolved. This CDR3 spans 14 amino acids. The germline CDR1 and CDR2 sequences are SNHLY and FYNNEI. The V gene lost 7 bases and the J gene lost 7 bases, with 17 bases spanning the gap. CDR3 amino acids: CASTLALIGNEQFF. In DNA form, the CDR3 reads TGTGCCAGCACCTTGGCCCTTATCGGGAATGAGCAGTTCTTC.

The V and J genes are TRBV29-1 and TRBJ2-7; TRBD1 might be the D (6 bases). CDR1 and CDR2 (germline): SQVTM, ANQGSEA. CDR3 size: 12 residues. V lost 5 bases to trimming and J lost 2 bases, with 10 bases between them. The CDR3 protein is CSVYRDAYEQYF. The CDR3 DNA reads as TGCAGCGTTTACAGGGACGCCTACGAGCAGTACTTC.

This clonotype has only a few counts. The chain has TRBV10-3 and TRBJ2-3; 7 bases map to TRBD1. Trimming took 4 bases from V and 2 from J; bases not matched to a gene: 3. The CDR3 covers 14 residues. Germline V gene lookup returns CDR1 ENHRY and CDR2 SYGVKD. The CDR3 protein is CAISGTGNTDTQYF. The CDR3 coding sequence is TGTGCCATCAGTGGGACAGGAAACACAGATACGCAGTATTTT.

CDR3 residues: CASRGTGGDSPLHF. The CDR3 DNA is TGTGCCAGCAGGGGGACAGGGGGAGATTCACCCCTCCACTTT. The chain employs TRBV2 and TRBJ1-6; 11 nucleotides line up with TRBD1. The ends lost 6 bases at V and 8 bases at J; junction bases unmatched: 3. This CDR3 is built from 14 residues. Germline V gene sequence: CDR1 SNHLY, CDR2 FYNNEI.

This clonotype occurred many times. The chain uses TRBV5-1 and TRBJ2-3; unclear D gene. Trimming took 2 bases from V and 4 from J, leaving 5 bases between them. The CDR3 contains 12 residues. Germline CDR1 and CDR2: SGHRS and YFSETQ. The CDR3 coding sequence is TGCGCCAGCAGCTTTGAAGCAGATACGCAGTATTTT. It is translated as CASSFEADTQYF.

Only a few counts were recorded for this clonotype. The chain joins TRBV6-2 or TRBV6-3 to TRBJ2-1, with 12 bases lining up with TRBD2. Unmatched junction bases numbered 9, after V lost 6 bases and J lost 6 bases. This CDR3 spans 16 amino acids. Germline-derived CDR1 and CDR2 are MNHEY and SVGEGT. DNA of the CDR3: TGTGCCAGCAGGAACCCGACTAGCGGGAGCGGCAATGAGCAGTTCTTC. This gives the protein CASRNPTSGSGNEQFF.